One and the same sample provided the 20 T cell receptor beta chains below, sequenced in a study of blood T cell repertoires in COVID-19 (dated by TCRdb to 2020 to 2022). Library preparation was by the immunoSEQ multiplex PCR assay. In its TCRdb copy, this immuneACCESS table keeps in-frame sequences only and misses some clones. Where compared with another copy, unresolved V genes explain less than half of these, and the others have no known cause. The sample table contains more than 14,000 clones; only one count was recorded for approximately 84% of them. The ten largest clones capture 15% to 20% of the sample. The specimen sequenced was peripheral blood. Receptors were obtained from a human donor in a cohort sampled during active COVID-19.

V gene TRBV19 combines with J gene TRBJ1-2; 7 bases agree with TRBD1. CDR1 is LNHDA and CDR2 is SQIVND in the germline V gene (reference sequence). V was pared by 6 bases and J by 3 bases, with 4 bases of the junction left unmatched. The CDR3 length is 13 residues. CDR3 bases: TGTGCCAGTAGGGAAACAGGGGACTATGGCTACACCTTC. Its protein product is CASRETGDYGYTF.

The V and J genes are TRBV3-1 (or the pseudogene TRBV3-2) and TRBJ2-7; 9 nucleotides align to TRBD1. The CDR3 is made up of 14 amino acids. Germline CDR1 LGHDT, CDR2 YNNKEL (reference sequence). J was trimmed by 3 bases and V by 4 bases; bases with no gene match: 4. The CDR3 loop reads CASSPTDRGYEQYF. The CDR3 DNA reads as TGTGCCAGCAGCCCAACGGACAGGGGCTACGAGCAGTACTTC.

The chain couples TRBV3-1 (or the pseudogene TRBV3-2) to TRBJ1-5; D unresolved. The ends were cut back, 1 base at V and 3 bases at J, with 7 bases in the middle. The CDR3 covers 14 residues. Germline CDR1 LGHDT, CDR2 YNNKEL (reference sequence). This chain's CDR3 is CASSQGLSNQPQHF. The CDR3 DNA is TGTGCCAGCAGCCAAGGACTGTCCAATCAGCCCCAGCATTTT.

The chain recombines TRBV7-2 with TRBJ1-6; D may be TRBD1 (5 bases). Germline V gene data show CDR1 as SGHTA and CDR2 as FQGNSA. Between the trimmed V and J ends, which lost 5 bases and 6 bases, there was a span of 14 bases. The CDR3 spans 15 residues. The CDR3 loop is CASSPTVQPNSPLHF. The CDR3, as DNA: TGTGCCAGCAGCCCGACAGTGCAACCTAATTCACCCCTCCACTTT.

The J gene is TRBJ2-7, the V gene TRBV9; D remains ambiguous. The CDR3 has 15 amino acids. V gave up 0 bases and J gave up 4 bases, with 14 bases separating them. Germline assignment: CDR1 SGDLS and CDR2 YYNGEE. The CDR3: CASSVGASRTYEQYF. The CDR3 coding sequence is TGTGCCAGCAGCGTAGGGGCCTCTCGAACTTACGAGCAGTACTTC.

The V gene is TRBV12-3 or TRBV12-4, the J gene TRBJ1-1; D uncertain. The CDR3 is made up of 12 amino acids. V was trimmed by 1 base and J by 11 bases, leaving 11 bases between them. The CDR3 protein is CASSLGSPEAFF. In nucleotides, the CDR3 is TGTGCCAGCAGTTTAGGTAGCCCGGAGGCTTTCTTT.

This chain uses TRBV19 with TRBJ2-7; D is perhaps TRBD2 (6 bases). Germline assignment: CDR1 LNHDA and CDR2 SQIVND (reference sequence). V dropped 0 bases and J dropped 4 bases, with 10 bases sitting between them. The CDR3 length is 14 residues. CDR3: CASSIDHGRYEQYF. CDR3 in DNA: TGTGCCAGTAGTATAGATCATGGGAGGTACGAGCAGTACTTC.

The chain has TRBV7-2 and TRBJ2-5, with D possibly matching TRBD2 (6 bases). Deletions cut 4 bases from V and 4 bases from J, with 22 bases between. CDR1 SGHTA and CDR2 FQGNSA come from the germline V gene. This CDR3 comprises 17 residues. The CDR3 region is CASSSSGRGEARETQYF. The CDR3 nucleotides are TGTGCCAGCAGCTCATCGGGGCGGGGTGAGGCTAGAGAGACCCAGTACTTC.

V gene TRBV7-9 combines with J gene TRBJ1-6, with D uncertain. Germline V gene data show CDR1 as SEHNR and CDR2 as FQNEAQ (reference sequence). There are 15 residues in the CDR3. Trimming pared 2 bases from V and 0 bases from J, leaving 5 bases between. This chain's CDR3 is CASSLHSSYNSPLHF. In DNA form, the CDR3 reads TGTGCCAGCAGCTTACACAGCTCCTATAATTCACCCCTCCACTTT.

The rearrangement joins TRBV5-1 to TRBJ1-2; tentatively, D is TRBD1 (6 bases). CDR3 length: 13 residues. V was clipped by 3 bases and J by 5 bases, with 11 bases between them. In germline, CDR1 is SGHRS, CDR2 YFSETQ. CDR3: CASSSTGDYGYTF. The CDR3 bases are TGCGCCAGCAGCTCGACAGGAGATTATGGCTACACCTTC.

The CDR3 sequence is CASSTRPGLAGQEQYF. CDR3 DNA: TGCGCCAGCAGCACCCGTCCGGGACTAGCGGGTCAAGAGCAGTACTTC. The V gene is TRBV5-1, the J gene TRBJ2-7, with 12 positions matching TRBD2. Germline loops: CDR1 SGHRS, CDR2 YFSETQ. This CDR3 has 16 amino acids. V was clipped by 4 bases and J by 7 bases; unmatched bases: 12.

This chain uses TRBV19 with TRBJ1-5; 8 bases line up with TRBD1. The CDR3 has 15 amino acids. V gave up 7 bases and J gave up 0 bases; unmatched junction bases: 5. CDR1 is LNHDA and CDR2 is SQIVND in the germline V gene (reference sequence). The CDR3 DNA reads TGTGCCAGTATCGACAGGGGTTATAGCAATCAGCCCCAGCATTTT. As protein: CASIDRGYSNQPQHF.

The CDR3 DNA follows: TGTGCCAGCAGCTTATTGCTAGCGTCAGATACGCAGTATTTT. This gives the protein CASSLLLASDTQYF. The chain recombines TRBV11-2 with TRBJ2-3; perhaps TRBD2 as D (6 bases). The CDR3 contains 14 residues. Germline V gene data show CDR1 as SGHAT and CDR2 as FQNNGV. V shed 2 bases and J shed 4 bases, with 10 bases lying between them.

The V call is TRBV10-2, the J call TRBJ1-2; 7 bases line up with TRBD1. Germline-derived CDR1 and CDR2 are WSHSY and SAAADI. The CDR3 extends over 14 amino acids. The trim removed 4 bases at V and 1 base at J, leaving 3 bases unmatched. The CDR3 DNA reads TGCGCCAGCAGTGGGGACAGAAATAACTATGGCTACACCTTC. The encoded protein is CASSGDRNNYGYTF.

The chain couples TRBV5-1 to TRBJ2-1, with 7 bases identical to TRBD2. The CDR3 is 15 amino acids. The germline V gene encodes CDR1 SGHRS and CDR2 YFSETQ. The ends lost 0 bases at V and 4 bases at J; junction bases unmatched: 4. CDR3 DNA: TGCGCCAGCAGCTTGGATGGAGCGGGGTACAATGAGCAGTTCTTC. It encodes CASSLDGAGYNEQFF. Supplemented by reference TRBV5-1 and TRBJ2-1, the full variable domain reads KAGVTQTPRYLIKTRGQQVTLSCSPISGHRSVSWYQQTPGQGLQFLFEYFSETQRNKGNFPGRFSGRQFSNSRSEMNVSTLELGDSALYLCASSLDGAGYNEQFFGPGTRLTVL.

This clone was detected once. The CDR3 bases are TGTGCCAGCAGGGGCAGTAGACAGGGCAAGACTGAAGCTTTCTTT. Translation: CASRGSRQGKTEAFF. The J gene is TRBJ1-1, the V gene TRBV2; TRBD1 aligns across 7 bases. This CDR3 has 15 residues. The germline CDR1 and CDR2 sequences are SNHLY and FYNNEI. With 6 bases clipped from V and 5 bases from J, the junction kept 12 bases outside the gene matches.

V and J are TRBV15 and TRBJ1-5; D not certain. This CDR3 comprises 18 residues. V lost 0 bases and J 0 bases, leaving 15 bases between the germline ends. Germline lookup yields CDR1 LNHNV and CDR2 YYDKDF (reference sequence). This CDR3 is CATSRDPPEEYSNQPQHF. The CDR3, as DNA: TGTGCCACCAGCAGAGACCCTCCTGAGGAGTATAGCAATCAGCCCCAGCATTTT.

CDR3 loop: CASSGVPGDYGYTF. CDR3 DNA: TGTGCCAGCAGCGGGGTTCCGGGGGACTATGGCTACACCTTC. The chain employs TRBV14 and TRBJ1-2; D is possibly TRBD1 (5 bases). Germline V lookup: CDR1 SGHDN, CDR2 FVKESK. V was pared by 5 bases and J by 3 bases, with 13 bases between. This CDR3 is 14 amino acids long.

The chain links TRBV12-3 or TRBV12-4 to TRBJ1-5; D gene unclear. This CDR3 has 11 residues. Deletions cut 1 base from V and 9 bases from J, with 4 bases between. The CDR3 region is CASSLGGPQHF. CDR3 coding DNA: TGTGCCAGCAGTTTAGGCGGGCCCCAGCATTTT.

The V gene is TRBV5-1, the J gene TRBJ1-5; D is undetermined. Germline CDR1 is SGHRS and CDR2 is YFSETQ. CDR3 length: 15 residues. Trimming removed 4 bases at V and 0 bases at J, with 11 bases between. In nucleotides, the CDR3 is TGCGCCAGCAGCGAGGGAACCAGTAGCAATCAGCCCCAGCATTTT. Translating it yields CASSEGTSSNQPQHF.